What follows are 28 T cell receptor beta chains derived from one specimen sequenced in a study of T cells after yellow fever vaccination. TCRdb passed the 5' RACE reads through MiXCR, listing each CDR3 protein once. The table records some 96,000 distinct CDR3 sequences, 7.5% to 10% of them present only once. The starting material was CD8+ T cells not binding an NS4B(214-222) dextramer, sorted from PBMCs, obtained roughly 15 days after the first yellow fever vaccination. These receptors were obtained from a man younger than 35 who received the YFV17D yellow fever vaccine.

Details on this clonotype: One junction end disagrees with the germline gene, perhaps due to a read error. The chain uses TRBV3-1 and TRBJ2-5, with TRBD1 as a possible D gene (5 bases). This CDR3 region has 15 residues. The V gene's germline CDR1 is LGHDT and CDR2 YNNKEL (reference sequence). CDR3 coding DNA: TGTGCCAGCACCCAAGGGGTTATGAGTGGGGAGACCCAGTACTTC. It specifies CASTQGVMSGETQYF.

Many counts were recorded for this clonotype. The chain couples TRBV7-7 to TRBJ2-2; possibly TRBD1 or TRBD2 for D (6 bases each). The CDR3 contains 13 residues. Looked up from germline, CDR1 is SSHAT and CDR2 is FNYEAQ (reference sequence). The CDR3 is CASAPGATGELFF. Written as DNA, the CDR3 is TGTGCTAGCGCCCCGGGGGCCACCGGGGAGCTGTTTTTT.

At least ten counts were recorded for this clonotype. The chain joins TRBV20-1 to TRBJ1-5; unclear D gene. V was shortened by 4 bases and J by 3 bases, with 7 bases between the two germline ends. CDR3 length: 12 amino acids. The germline CDR1 and CDR2 sequences are DFQATT and SNEGSKA (reference sequence). DNA for the CDR3: TGCAGTGCTAACAGTCACAATCAGCCCCAGCATTTT. Its translation is CSANSHNQPQHF.

This sequence joins TRBV12-3 or TRBV12-4 and TRBJ1-1; D possibly corresponds to TRBD1 (5 bases). The V end was cut by 6 bases, the J end by 0 bases, with 8 bases between. The CDR3 length is 13 residues. CDR3 sequence: CASRGQVNTEAFF. The CDR3 DNA reads as TGTGCCAGCAGGGGGCAGGTGAACACTGAAGCTTTCTTT.

The chain is built from TRBV7-9 and TRBJ2-1, with 7 bases that match TRBD2. Germline CDR1 reads SEHNR; CDR2 reads FQNEAQ (reference sequence). Trimming at V came to 4 bases and at J to 0 bases, leaving 9 bases not matched to a gene. The CDR3 is 17 residues long. Written as DNA, the CDR3 is TGTGCCAGCAGCTCTAAACCGGGGGGTTCCTCCTACAATGAGCAGTTCTTC. Translated, it gives CASSSKPGGSSYNEQFF. Drawing the rest from reference TRBV7-9 and TRBJ2-1, the complete variable domain is DTGVSQNPRHKITKRGQNVTFRCDPISEHNRLYWYRQTLGQGPEFLTYFQNEAQLEKSRLLSDRFSAERPKGSFSTLEIQRTEQGDSAMYLCASSSKPGGSSYNEQFFGPGTRLTVL.

The chain uses TRBV12-3 or TRBV12-4 and TRBJ2-1; 7 positions agree with TRBD2. The CDR3 spans 15 residues. V lost 6 bases to trimming and J lost 4 bases; unmatched junction nucleotides: 9. The CDR3: CASSRDRDYYNEQFF. The CDR3 DNA reads TGTGCCAGCAGCCGAGACCGGGACTATTACAATGAGCAGTTCTTC.

This clonotype was counted only a few times. The chain links TRBV6-5 to TRBJ2-6, with 9 nucleotides matching TRBD1. Germline CDR1 is MNHEY and CDR2 is SVGAGI. This CDR3 comprises 18 residues. V gave up 5 bases and J gave up 4 bases; unmatched junction bases: 12. Here the CDR3 reads CASSHRDRVIVGANVLTF. The CDR3 DNA is TGTGCCAGCAGTCACCGGGACAGGGTGATTGTCGGGGCCAACGTCCTGACTTTC.

This clonotype has just a few counts. The chain joins TRBV7-6 to TRBJ2-7; a possible D gene is TRBD1 (5 bases). This CDR3 has 13 residues. Trimming took 5 bases from V and 6 from J, leaving 14 bases between them. Germline V gene lookup returns CDR1 SGHVS and CDR2 FNYEAQ. DNA for the CDR3: TGTGCCAGCAGCCGCCGCACAGGCTCCGAGCAGTACGTC. As protein: CASSRRTGSEQYV.

This clonotype was seen more than once but under ten times. The V and J genes are TRBV5-5 and TRBJ2-7; no clear D gene. Germline V lookup: CDR1 SGHKS, CDR2 YYEKEE (reference sequence). The germline V and J ends were trimmed by 2 bases and 3 bases, with 12 bases remaining between them. The CDR3 has 14 residues. In nucleotides, the CDR3 is TGTGCCAGCAGCTTAGTGGGGTACGGCTACGAGCAGTACTTC. Translation: CASSLVGYGYEQYF.

The chain recombines TRBV29-1 with TRBJ1-2; tentative D call: TRBD1 (6 bases). Germline CDR1 is SQVTM and CDR2 is ANQGSEA. V gave up 0 bases and J gave up 4 bases, with 18 bases separating them. This CDR3 contains 16 residues. The CDR3 region is CSVEDLEGGMGYGYTF. CDR3 in DNA: TGCAGCGTTGAAGATTTAGAGGGGGGTATGGGCTATGGCTACACCTTC.

The V and J genes are TRBV6-1 and TRBJ1-3; unclear D gene. Germline values: CDR1 MNHNS, CDR2 SASEGT. The ends were cut back, 6 bases at V and 0 bases at J, with 9 bases in the middle. The CDR3 contains 14 residues. The CDR3 nucleotides are TGTGCCAGCAGCCCAAGCGCCTCTGGAAACACCATATATTTT. Protein product: CASSPSASGNTIYF.

This clonotype has a handful of counts. V is TRBV30 and J is TRBJ2-1; a weak D match, TRBD1 (6 bases). The CDR3 length is 15 residues. Germline CDR1 and CDR2: GTSNPN and SVGIG (reference sequence). Deletions cut 1 base from V and 5 bases from J, with 15 bases between. Here the CDR3 reads CAWSDDRTENNEQFF. The DNA for the CDR3 is TGTGCCTGGAGTGACGACAGGACAGAAAACAATGAGCAGTTCTTC. The whole variable domain, filled in from reference TRBV30 and TRBJ2-1, reads SQTIHQWPATLVQPVGSPLSLECTVEGTSNPNLYWYRQAAGRGLQLLFYSVGIGQISSEVPQNLSASRPQDRQFILSSKKLLLSDSGFYLCAWSDDRTENNEQFFGPGTRLTVL.

This clonotype has at least ten counts. The V gene is TRBV4-1, the J gene TRBJ1-2; 10 nucleotides agree with TRBD1. The germline V gene has CDR1 MGHRA and CDR2 YSYEKL. The CDR3 runs 13 residues. V was clipped by 4 bases and J by 6 bases; unmatched bases: 2. The CDR3 protein is CASSPGTGDGYTF. In DNA, the CDR3 is TGCGCCAGCAGCCCCGGGACAGGGGATGGCTACACCTTC.

This clonotype was picked up many times. V is TRBV7-9 and J is TRBJ2-2, with D hard to call. V was pared by 5 bases and J by 2 bases, with 3 bases between. The germline gives CDR1 SEHNR, CDR2 FQNEAQ (reference sequence). This CDR3 has 12 amino acids. The CDR3 sequence: CASSTNTGELFF. CDR3 DNA: TGTGCCAGCAGCACTAACACCGGGGAGCTGTTTTTT.

V and J are TRBV6-5 and TRBJ2-7; no clear D. V lost 2 bases and J lost 0, with 11 bases in between. The length of the CDR3 is 15 residues. Looked up from germline, CDR1 is MNHEY and CDR2 is SVGAGI. The CDR3 DNA sequence: TGTGCCAGCAGTTACACCACAATCCGCTCCTACGAGCAGTACTTC. Amino acids: CASSYTTIRSYEQYF.

The CDR3 sequence is CASSDGLGPTDTQYF. CDR3 coding DNA: TGTGCCAGCAGCGACGGACTAGGGCCAACAGATACGCAGTATTTT. The chain couples TRBV9 to TRBJ2-3, with 7 positions matching TRBD2. CDR1 SGDLS and CDR2 YYNGEE come from the germline V gene. V lost 3 bases, J lost 3 bases, and 7 bases stayed unmatched. The CDR3 runs 15 residues.

This clonotype appeared once. This chain uses TRBV4-3 with TRBJ2-1; D might be TRBD2 (5 bases). The CDR3 consists of 15 residues. V was pared by 0 bases and J by 5 bases, with 11 bases between. Germline V CDR1 and CDR2: LGHNA, YSLEER. The CDR3 reads CASSQDRWGDNEQFF. CDR3 in DNA: TGCGCCAGCAGCCAAGATCGATGGGGAGACAATGAGCAGTTCTTC.

This sequence joins TRBV6-5 and TRBJ2-2; 9 bases fit TRBD2. Unmatched junction bases numbered 8, after V lost 2 bases and J lost 4 bases. Germline V CDR1 and CDR2: MNHEY, SVGAGI. The CDR3 spans 17 residues. The CDR3 nucleotides read TGTGCCAGCAGTTACCTCGCAGCGGGGGGAGTCACCGGGGAGCTGTTTTTT. It encodes CASSYLAAGGVTGELFF.

This chain uses TRBV15 with TRBJ2-3; 9 bases agree with TRBD2. CDR1 is LNHNV, CDR2 YYDKDF, per germline (reference sequence). The CDR3 has 17 residues. The ends lost 2 bases at V and 0 bases at J; junction bases unmatched: 6. This CDR3 reads CATSRNPSGGSTDTQYF. The CDR3 DNA follows: TGTGCCACCAGCAGAAATCCGAGCGGGGGGAGCACAGATACGCAGTATTTT.

This chain connects TRBV5-1 to TRBJ2-5, with 9 bases identical to TRBD1. This CDR3 contains 15 residues. V lost 2 bases and J lost 4; bases outside the gene matches: 6. CDR1 is SGHRS, CDR2 YFSETQ, per germline. CDR3 sequence: CASSFVGQGLETQYF. Here the CDR3 DNA reads TGCGCCAGCAGCTTTGTAGGACAGGGGCTAGAGACCCAGTACTTC.

This clonotype was counted between two and nine times. The chain links TRBV5-6 to TRBJ2-1; D gene uncertain. CDR1 and CDR2 (germline): SGHDT, YYEEEE. Trimming cost V 3 bases and J 4 bases, with 5 bases left between them. The CDR3 has 12 residues. The CDR3 DNA reads TGTGCCAGCAGCTCAGGTTACAATGAGCAGTTCTTC. Its translation: CASSSGYNEQFF.

This sequence joins TRBV2 and TRBJ2-1; 7 nucleotides align to TRBD1. Unmatched junction bases numbered 28, after V lost 11 bases and J lost 6 bases. The CDR3 extends over 19 amino acids. The germline V gene has CDR1 SNHLY and CDR2 FYNNEI. The DNA of the CDR3 is TGTGCCTTCAGGGTAACAGGGGTTGCGTACCCCACCCTTGGCAATGAGCAGTTCTTC. This translates into CAFRVTGVAYPTLGNEQFF.

This clonotype was counted only a few times. The rearrangement joins TRBV4-3 to TRBJ2-2; no definite D call. There are 13 residues in the CDR3. Trimming stripped 0 bases from V and 6 bases from J, with 5 bases between. Germline CDR1 and CDR2: LGHNA and YSLEER. As DNA, the CDR3 is TGCGCCAGCAGCCAAGAGACGTCCGGGGAGCTGTTTTTT. Its translation is CASSQETSGELFF.

The CDR3 region has the DNA TGTGCCAGCTCGCTCGAGGCGGGCGATTACAATGAGCAGTTCTTC. Encoded protein: CASSLEAGDYNEQFF. The chain uses TRBV18 and TRBJ2-1; D is possibly TRBD2 (5 bases). CDR1 KGHSH and CDR2 LQKENI come from the germline V gene. V was clipped by 6 bases and J by 4 bases, with 16 bases between them. This CDR3 has 15 amino acids.

J is TRBJ2-3 and V is TRBV27; 9 bases are a match to TRBD2. Germline trimming cut 0 bases from V and 2 bases from J; bases unmatched to any gene: 6. The germline V gene encodes CDR1 MNHEY and CDR2 SMNVEV (reference sequence). This CDR3 is built from 17 residues. CDR3 nucleotide sequence: TGTGCCAGCAGTTTATCCCCCCCTAGCGGGGTCACAGATACGCAGTATTTT. Protein product: CASSLSPPSGVTDTQYF.

V is TRBV4-3 and J is TRBJ1-2; D is undetermined. V was clipped by 7 bases and J by 5 bases, with 17 bases between them. Germline V lookup: CDR1 LGHNA, CDR2 YSLEER. The CDR3 consists of 14 residues. The CDR3 DNA is TGCGCCAGCACCCAGGAGGCGGGGTTTTATGGCTACACCTTC. Amino acids: CASTQEAGFYGYTF.

This clonotype turned up a few times. This rearrangement joins TRBV18 to TRBJ2-5, with D unresolved. V was cut by 3 bases and J by 1 base, with 6 bases left in between. Germline V gene sequence: CDR1 KGHSH, CDR2 LQKENI. The CDR3 totals 13 residues. Here the CDR3 reads CASSPGPQETQYF. CDR3 sequence (DNA): TGTGCCAGCTCACCGGGCCCCCAAGAGACCCAGTACTTC.

As for this clonotype: A junction end diverges from the germline sequence, so it may reflect a read error. V and J are TRBV27 and TRBJ2-2; D gene unclear. Germline loops: CDR1 MNHEY, CDR2 SMNVEV (reference sequence). This CDR3 region has 16 residues. The CDR3 reads CASSLFTYSNTWELFF. The CDR3 region has the DNA TGTGCCAGCAGTTTGTTTACGTACTCGAACACCTGGGAGCTGTTTTTT.